These T cell receptor beta chains were read from a single sample in a study of blood T cell repertoires in COVID-19. The assay was immunoSEQ multiplex PCR, and TCRdb's table has in-frame clones only and misses some. The data hold about 180,000 clones, with approximately 83% observed a single time. Input material: peripheral blood. All receptors derive from a human donor in a cohort sampled during active COVID-19. Each CDR3 is given with its conserved first and last residue. The order of the fields is CDR3 length, J gene, clone size, V gene, CDR3 protein. The size of a clone is reported for some rows only, either as once, few or many, or as a class for expanded clones.

13 TRBJ1-2 - TRBV19 CASSQGVDYGYTF
15 TRBJ2-3 - TRBV19 CASSGGTVRGDTQYF
14 TRBJ1-2 - TRBV7-2 CASSSDSGDYGYTF
14 TRBJ1-1 - TRBV6-2/TRBV6-3 CASSISGGDTEAFF
12 TRBJ1-1 - TRBV4-2 CASRTGSTEAFF
16 TRBJ2-3 - TRBV4-2 CASSQGNSGGGDTQYF
14 TRBJ1-2 - TRBV18 CASSEAGQAYGYTF
14 TRBJ2-3 - TRBV10-2 CASSASGRTDTQYF
16 TRBJ2-7 - TRBV5-4 CASSKDSGGSSYEQYF
16 TRBJ1-1 - TRBV7-3 CASSLQPTGLNTEAFF
14 TRBJ1-1 - TRBV7-9 CASSSPGDYTEAFF
15 TRBJ2-3 - TRBV5-1 CASSPMGAGTDTQYF
14 TRBJ2-7 - TRBV9 CASSVAAGAYEQYF
16 TRBJ2-7 - TRBV25-1 CASEGASGKGLYEQYF
14 TRBJ1-1 - TRBV11-1 CASSLGGQGTEAFF
11 TRBJ2-1 - TRBV10-2 CASRWGEKQFF
15 TRBJ2-7 - TRBV7-7 CASSRTGGFNFEQYF
16 TRBJ1-2 - TRBV18 CASSPTGTVQEVGYTF
15 TRBJ2-7 - TRBV5-6 CASSLPGLALYEQYF
13 TRBJ1-5 - TRBV12-3/TRBV12-4 CASRGAGNQPQHF
15 TRBJ2-7 - TRBV7-6 CASSFRDRGTYEQYF
13 TRBJ2-7 - TRBV18 CASSTSVSYEQYF
14 TRBJ2-7 - TRBV19 CASSPGQTPYEQYF
17 TRBJ1-4 - TRBV23-1 CASSQYFPTAPNEKLFF
14 TRBJ2-1 - TRBV7-2 CASSSDGTYNEQFF
14 TRBJ2-7 - TRBV28 CASSPRDRFYEQYF
17 TRBJ2-5 - TRBV21-1 CASSKDLAGRGRETQYF
14 TRBJ1-3 - TRBV6-6 CASRAGGTGNTIYF
15 TRBJ2-2 few TRBV5-4 CASSLKAGGTGELFF
17 TRBJ2-1 once TRBV7-3 CASSLVGGQGIDNEQFF
17 TRBJ2-7 - TRBV9 CASSVADSGLGRYEQYF
16 TRBJ2-3 - TRBV7-2 CASSSTSGGYGDTQYF
12 TRBJ2-7 - TRBV28 CASSFQGTKQYF
14 TRBJ2-7 - TRBV9 CASSESGGYNEQYF
17 TRBJ2-1 - TRBV28 CASKGTSGSRSYNEQFF
16 TRBJ1-6 - TRBV7-2 CASSLVLKRGNSPLHF
15 TRBJ1-1 - TRBV3-1/TRBV3-2 CASSSGGGPNTEAFF
14 TRBJ2-7 - TRBV5-4 CASSPGGGGYEQYF
15 TRBJ1-1 - TRBV6-5 CASSSRDTGNTEAFF
17 TRBJ2-7 - TRBV14 CASSRGLAGVETYEQYF